The entry that follows covers one T cell receptor (beta chain) sequence. Profiling relied on immunoSEQ multiplex PCR, and the TCRdb table lists in-frame clones only, not all of them. The data show 91,000 or so clones, over 75% seen once. This CDR3 has 13 residues. Germline CDR1 is GTSNPN and CDR2 is SVGIG (reference sequence). The germline V and J ends were trimmed by 5 bases and 7 bases, with 17 bases remaining between them. These data come from a study of OX40 agonist ivuxolimab in advanced cancers. Study overall: The mean age was approximately 60 years, ranging from about 20 to 90, with approximately 85% of participants male. Three partial responders included one hepatocellular carcinoma patient and two cutaneous melanoma patients.

This TCR came from an adult with an advanced solid tumor such as melanoma, head and neck, liver or kidney cancer. V gene TRBV30 combines with J gene TRBJ1-2; weak D call: TRBD1 (5 bases). Sequenced material: CD4+ or CD8+ T cells sorted from blood, taken in a trial of the OX40 agonist ivuxolimab. The DNA for the CDR3 is TGTGCCTGGGTTAAGGGACCGCCGGCTGGCTACACCTTC. Translation gives CAWVKGPPAGYTF. Together with reference TRBV30 and TRBJ1-2, the CDR3 gives the full variable domain: SQTIHQWPATLVQPVGSPLSLECTVEGTSNPNLYWYRQAAGRGLQLLFYSVGIGQISSEVPQNLSASRPQDRQFILSSKKLLLSDSGFYLCAWVKGPPAGYTFGSGTRLTVV.